The 4 T cell receptor beta chains reported below all come from one sample, sequenced in a study of shared clonotypes between healthy human individuals. TCRdb keeps only in-frame clones here, not all; method: immunoSEQ multiplex PCR. The sample has over a million clones, roughly 96% seen once. Sequences were obtained from naive CD4+ T cells sorted from blood. Sample subset: CD45RA+ positively selected. These receptors all stem from a man aged 25-45 years in good health.

The chain couples TRBV7-2 to TRBJ2-3, with TRBD2 matching 11 bases. Trimming took 5 bases from V and 2 from J; bases not matched to a gene: 12. This CDR3 spans 18 amino acids. The germline V gene encodes CDR1 SGHTA and CDR2 FQGNSA. CDR3 DNA: TGTGCCAGCAGCCAATTTAAACTAGCGGGAGCCCCCACAGATACGCAGTATTTT. Translating gives CASSQFKLAGAPTDTQYF.

This sequence joins TRBV18 and TRBJ1-2; TRBD1 matches 8 bases. Germline trimming cut 3 bases from V and 2 bases from J; bases unmatched to any gene: 14. This CDR3 comprises 18 residues. Germline CDR1 KGHSH, CDR2 LQKENI. Here the CDR3 DNA reads TGTGCCAGCTCACCGCTGATCAACTCGGGACAGGCCAACTATGGCTACACCTTC. Protein: CASSPLINSGQANYGYTF.

This rearrangement joins TRBV7-2 to TRBJ2-1; the match to TRBD2 covers 13 bases. Trimming cost V 0 bases and J 6 bases; bases outside gene matches: 8. CDR1 SGHTA and CDR2 FQGNSA come from the germline V gene. CDR3 length equals 18 residues. The CDR3 here is CASSLAPPGLAGTNEQFF. CDR3 DNA sequence: TGTGCCAGCAGCTTAGCCCCACCGGGACTAGCGGGAACCAATGAGCAGTTCTTC. The full variable domain, rest sourced from reference TRBV7-2 and TRBJ2-1, is GAGVSQSPSNKVTEKGKDVELRCDPISGHTALYWYRQSLGQGLEFLIYFQGNSAPDKSGLPSDRFSAERTGGSVSTLTIQRTQQEDSAVYLCASSLAPPGLAGTNEQFFGPGTRLTVL.

In its sample, this clone was seen once. The chain employs TRBV28 and TRBJ1-4; D is perhaps TRBD1 (5 bases). Trimming removed 5 bases from V and 5 bases from J, with 12 bases in between. Germline V gene data show CDR1 as MDHEN and CDR2 as SYDVKM. The CDR3 runs 14 residues. CDR3 protein: CASSPSGGNEKLFF. For the CDR3, the DNA is TGTGCCAGCAGTCCCAGTGGGGGGAATGAAAAACTGTTTTTT. The full variable domain, completed using reference TRBV28 and TRBJ1-4, is DVKVTQSSRYLVKRTGEKVFLECVQDMDHENMFWYRQDPGLGLRLIYFSYDVKMKEKGDIPEGYSVSREKKERFSLILESASTNQTSMYLCASSPSGGNEKLFFGSGTQLSVL.